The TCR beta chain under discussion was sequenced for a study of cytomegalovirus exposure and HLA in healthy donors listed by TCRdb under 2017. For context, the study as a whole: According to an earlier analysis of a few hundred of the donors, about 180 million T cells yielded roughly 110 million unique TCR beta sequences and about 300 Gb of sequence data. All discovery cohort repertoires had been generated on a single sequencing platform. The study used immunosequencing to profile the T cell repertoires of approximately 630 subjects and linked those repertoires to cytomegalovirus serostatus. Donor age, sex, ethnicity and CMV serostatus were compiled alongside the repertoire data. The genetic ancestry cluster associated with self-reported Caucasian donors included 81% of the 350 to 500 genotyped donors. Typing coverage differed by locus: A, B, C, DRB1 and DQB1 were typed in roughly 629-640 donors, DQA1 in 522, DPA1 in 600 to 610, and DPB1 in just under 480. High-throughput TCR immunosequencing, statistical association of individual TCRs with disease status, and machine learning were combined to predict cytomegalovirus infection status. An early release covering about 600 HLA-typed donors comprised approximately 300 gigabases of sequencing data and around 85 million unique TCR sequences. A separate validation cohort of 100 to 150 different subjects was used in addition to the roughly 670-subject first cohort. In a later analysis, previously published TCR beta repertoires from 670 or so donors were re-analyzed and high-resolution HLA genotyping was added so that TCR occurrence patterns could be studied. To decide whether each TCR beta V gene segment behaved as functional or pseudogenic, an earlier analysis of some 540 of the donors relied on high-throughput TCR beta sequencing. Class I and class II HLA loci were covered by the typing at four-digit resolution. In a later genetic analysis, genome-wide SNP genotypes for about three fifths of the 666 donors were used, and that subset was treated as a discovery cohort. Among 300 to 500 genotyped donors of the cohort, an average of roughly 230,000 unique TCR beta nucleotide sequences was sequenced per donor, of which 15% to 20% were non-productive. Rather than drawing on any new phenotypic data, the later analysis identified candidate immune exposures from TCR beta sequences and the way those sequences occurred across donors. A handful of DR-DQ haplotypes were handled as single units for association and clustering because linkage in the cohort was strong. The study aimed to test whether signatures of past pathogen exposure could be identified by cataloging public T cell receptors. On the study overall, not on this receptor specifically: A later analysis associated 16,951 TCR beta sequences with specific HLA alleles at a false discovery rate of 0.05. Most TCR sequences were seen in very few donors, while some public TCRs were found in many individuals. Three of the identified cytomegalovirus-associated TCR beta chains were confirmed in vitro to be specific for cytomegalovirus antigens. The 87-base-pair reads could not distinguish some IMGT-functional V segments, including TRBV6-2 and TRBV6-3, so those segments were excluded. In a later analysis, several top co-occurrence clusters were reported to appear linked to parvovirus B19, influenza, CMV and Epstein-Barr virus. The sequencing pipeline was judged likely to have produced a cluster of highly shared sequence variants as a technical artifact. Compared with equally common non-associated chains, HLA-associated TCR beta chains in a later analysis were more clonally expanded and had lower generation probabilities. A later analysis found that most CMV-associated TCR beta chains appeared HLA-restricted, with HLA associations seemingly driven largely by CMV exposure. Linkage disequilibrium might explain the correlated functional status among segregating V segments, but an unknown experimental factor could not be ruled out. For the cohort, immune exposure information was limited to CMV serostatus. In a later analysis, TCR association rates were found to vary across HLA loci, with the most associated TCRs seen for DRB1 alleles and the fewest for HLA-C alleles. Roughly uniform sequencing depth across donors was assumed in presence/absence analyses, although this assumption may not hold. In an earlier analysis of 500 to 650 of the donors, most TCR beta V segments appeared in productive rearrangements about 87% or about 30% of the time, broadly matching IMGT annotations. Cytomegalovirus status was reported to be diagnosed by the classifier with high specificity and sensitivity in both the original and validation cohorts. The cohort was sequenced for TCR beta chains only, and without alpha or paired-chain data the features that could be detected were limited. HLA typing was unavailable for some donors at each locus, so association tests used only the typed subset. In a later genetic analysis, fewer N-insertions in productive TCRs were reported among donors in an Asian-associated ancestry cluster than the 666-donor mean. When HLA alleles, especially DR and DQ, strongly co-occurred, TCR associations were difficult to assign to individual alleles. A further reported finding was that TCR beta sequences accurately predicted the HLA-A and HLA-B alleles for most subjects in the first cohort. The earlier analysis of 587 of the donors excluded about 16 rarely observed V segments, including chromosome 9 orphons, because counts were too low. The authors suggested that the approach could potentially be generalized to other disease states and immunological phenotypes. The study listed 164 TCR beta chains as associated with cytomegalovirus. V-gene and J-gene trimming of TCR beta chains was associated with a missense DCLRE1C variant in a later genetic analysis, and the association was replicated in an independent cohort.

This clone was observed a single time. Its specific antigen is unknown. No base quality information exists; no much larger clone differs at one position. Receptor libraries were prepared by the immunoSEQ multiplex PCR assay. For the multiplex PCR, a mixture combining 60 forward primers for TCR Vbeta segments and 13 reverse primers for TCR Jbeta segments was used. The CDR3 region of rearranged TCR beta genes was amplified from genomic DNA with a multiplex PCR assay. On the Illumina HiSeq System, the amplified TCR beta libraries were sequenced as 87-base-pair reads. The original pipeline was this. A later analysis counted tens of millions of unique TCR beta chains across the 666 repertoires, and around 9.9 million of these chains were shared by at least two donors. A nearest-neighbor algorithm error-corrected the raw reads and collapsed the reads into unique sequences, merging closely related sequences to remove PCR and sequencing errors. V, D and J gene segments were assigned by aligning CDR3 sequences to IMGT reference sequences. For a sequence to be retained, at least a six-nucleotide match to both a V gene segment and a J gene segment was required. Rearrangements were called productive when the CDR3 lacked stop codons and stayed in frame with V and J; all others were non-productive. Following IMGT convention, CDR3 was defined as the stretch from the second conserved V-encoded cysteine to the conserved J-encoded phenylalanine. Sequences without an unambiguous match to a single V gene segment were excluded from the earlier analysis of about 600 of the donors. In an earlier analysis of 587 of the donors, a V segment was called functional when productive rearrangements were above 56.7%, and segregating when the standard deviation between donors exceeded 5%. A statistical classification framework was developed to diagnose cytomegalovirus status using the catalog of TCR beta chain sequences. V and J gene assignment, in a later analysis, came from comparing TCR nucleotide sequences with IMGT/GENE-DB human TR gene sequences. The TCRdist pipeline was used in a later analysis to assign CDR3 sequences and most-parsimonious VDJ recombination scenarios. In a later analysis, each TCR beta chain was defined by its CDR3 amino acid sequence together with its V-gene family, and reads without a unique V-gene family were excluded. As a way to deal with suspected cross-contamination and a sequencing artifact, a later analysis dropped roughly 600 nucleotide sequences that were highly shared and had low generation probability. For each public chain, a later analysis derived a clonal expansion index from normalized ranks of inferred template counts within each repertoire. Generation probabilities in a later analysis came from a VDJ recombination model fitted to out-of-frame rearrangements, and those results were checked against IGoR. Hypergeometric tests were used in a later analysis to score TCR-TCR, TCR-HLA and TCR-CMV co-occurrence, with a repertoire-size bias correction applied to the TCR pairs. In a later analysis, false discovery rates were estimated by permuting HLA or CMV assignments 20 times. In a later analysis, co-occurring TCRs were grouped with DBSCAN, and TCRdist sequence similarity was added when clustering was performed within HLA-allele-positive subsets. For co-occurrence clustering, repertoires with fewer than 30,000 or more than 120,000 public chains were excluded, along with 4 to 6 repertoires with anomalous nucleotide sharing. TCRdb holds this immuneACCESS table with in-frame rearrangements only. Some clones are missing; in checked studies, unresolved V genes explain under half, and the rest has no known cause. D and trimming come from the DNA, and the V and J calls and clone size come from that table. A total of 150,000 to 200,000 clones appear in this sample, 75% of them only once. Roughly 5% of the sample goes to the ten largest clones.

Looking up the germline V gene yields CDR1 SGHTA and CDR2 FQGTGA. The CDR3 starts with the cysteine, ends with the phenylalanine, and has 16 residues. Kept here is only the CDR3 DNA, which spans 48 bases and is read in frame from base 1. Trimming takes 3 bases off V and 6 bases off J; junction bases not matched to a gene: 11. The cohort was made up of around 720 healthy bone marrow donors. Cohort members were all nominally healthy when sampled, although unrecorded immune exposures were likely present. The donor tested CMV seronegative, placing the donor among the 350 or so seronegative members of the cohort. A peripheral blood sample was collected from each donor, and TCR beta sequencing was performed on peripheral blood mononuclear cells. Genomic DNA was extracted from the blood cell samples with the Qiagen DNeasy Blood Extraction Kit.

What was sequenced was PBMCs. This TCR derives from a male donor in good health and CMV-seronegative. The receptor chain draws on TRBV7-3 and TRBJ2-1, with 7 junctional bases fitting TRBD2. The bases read TGTGCCAGCAGCTTCAGTGGCGGGAGTGGGGGCAATGAGCAGTTCTTC. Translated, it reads CASSFSGGSGGNEQFF.